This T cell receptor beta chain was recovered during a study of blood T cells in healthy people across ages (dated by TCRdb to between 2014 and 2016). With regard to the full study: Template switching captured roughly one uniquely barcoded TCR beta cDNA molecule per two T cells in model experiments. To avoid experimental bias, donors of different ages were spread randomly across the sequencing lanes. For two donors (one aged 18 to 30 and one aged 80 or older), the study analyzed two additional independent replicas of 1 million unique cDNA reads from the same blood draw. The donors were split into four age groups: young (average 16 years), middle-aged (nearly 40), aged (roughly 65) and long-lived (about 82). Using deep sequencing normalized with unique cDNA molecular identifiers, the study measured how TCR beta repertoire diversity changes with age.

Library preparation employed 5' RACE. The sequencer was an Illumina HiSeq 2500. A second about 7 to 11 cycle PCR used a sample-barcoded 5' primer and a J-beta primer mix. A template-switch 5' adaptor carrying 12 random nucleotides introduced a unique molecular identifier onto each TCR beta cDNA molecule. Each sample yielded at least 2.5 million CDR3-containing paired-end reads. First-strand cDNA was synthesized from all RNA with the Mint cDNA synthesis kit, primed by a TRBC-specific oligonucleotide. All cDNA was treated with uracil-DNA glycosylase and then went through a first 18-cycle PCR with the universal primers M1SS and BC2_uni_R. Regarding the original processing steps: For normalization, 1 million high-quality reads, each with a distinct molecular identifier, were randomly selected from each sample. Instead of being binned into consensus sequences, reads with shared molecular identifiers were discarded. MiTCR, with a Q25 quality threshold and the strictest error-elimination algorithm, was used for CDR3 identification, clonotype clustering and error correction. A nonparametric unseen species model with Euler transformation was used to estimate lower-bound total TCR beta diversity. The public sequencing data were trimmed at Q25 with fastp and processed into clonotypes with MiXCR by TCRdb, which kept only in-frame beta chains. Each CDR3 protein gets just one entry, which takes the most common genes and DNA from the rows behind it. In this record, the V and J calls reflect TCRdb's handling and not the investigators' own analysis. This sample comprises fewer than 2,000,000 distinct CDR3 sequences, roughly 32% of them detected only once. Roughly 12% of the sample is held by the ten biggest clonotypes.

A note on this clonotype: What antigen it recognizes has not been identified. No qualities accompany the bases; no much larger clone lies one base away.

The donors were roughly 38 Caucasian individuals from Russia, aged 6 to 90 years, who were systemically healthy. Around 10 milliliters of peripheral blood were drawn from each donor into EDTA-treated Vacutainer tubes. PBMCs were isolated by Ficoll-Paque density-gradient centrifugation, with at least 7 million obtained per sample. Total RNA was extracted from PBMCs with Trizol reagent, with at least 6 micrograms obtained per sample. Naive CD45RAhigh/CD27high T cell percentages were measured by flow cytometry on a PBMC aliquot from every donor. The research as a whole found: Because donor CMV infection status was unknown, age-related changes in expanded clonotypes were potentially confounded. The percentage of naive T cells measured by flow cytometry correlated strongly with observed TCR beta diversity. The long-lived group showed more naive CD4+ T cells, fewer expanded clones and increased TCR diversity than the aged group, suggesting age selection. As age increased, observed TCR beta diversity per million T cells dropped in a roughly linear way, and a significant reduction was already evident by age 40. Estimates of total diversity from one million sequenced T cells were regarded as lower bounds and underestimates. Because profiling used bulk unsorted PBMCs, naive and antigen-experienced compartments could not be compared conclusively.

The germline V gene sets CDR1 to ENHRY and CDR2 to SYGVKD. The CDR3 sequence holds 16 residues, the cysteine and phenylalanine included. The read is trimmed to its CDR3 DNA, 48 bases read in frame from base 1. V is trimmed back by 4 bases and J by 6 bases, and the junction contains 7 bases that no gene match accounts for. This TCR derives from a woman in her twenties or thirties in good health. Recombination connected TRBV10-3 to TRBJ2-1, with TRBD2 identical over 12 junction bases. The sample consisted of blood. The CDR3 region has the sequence CAISGGLAGMCNEQFF. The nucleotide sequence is TGTGCCATCAGTGGCGGACTAGCGGGAATGTGCAATGAGCAGTTCTTC.